This TCR beta chain was identified in a study of cytomegalovirus exposure and HLA in healthy donors. Broader study findings: Most TCR sequences proved rare, with some public TCRs found in many donors.

Donors came from a validation cohort of 95 to 150 subjects, distinct from the first 666-subject cohort. Comment on this clone: No antigen is known for it.

Profiling relied on immunoSEQ multiplex PCR, and the TCRdb table lists in-frame clones only, not all of them. The table records roughly 300,000 clones, roughly 87% of them present only once. The germline V gene has CDR1 SGHAT and CDR2 FQDESV (reference sequence). V shed 2 bases and J shed 3 bases, with 11 bases lying between them. This CDR3 is 14 amino acids long. The J gene is TRBJ2-7, the V gene TRBV11-1; a possible D gene is TRBD1 (6 bases). The TCR sequence derives from a woman aged 25 to 45 in good health and CMV-seropositive. Sequenced input: PBMCs. CDR3 in DNA: TGTGCCAGCAGCTTACAGGACAGTTACTACGAGCAGTACTTC. The encoded protein is CASSLQDSYYEQYF.